A selection of T cell receptor beta chains follows, all from one sample in a study of beta chain features in type 1 diabetes. The repertoire was sequenced with immunoSEQ multiplex PCR; TCRdb's copy has only in-frame clones and lacks some. The data show about 370,000 clones, over 9% seen once. Source material: central memory CD4+ T cells from blood. The receptors come from a man aged 30 to 45 with type 1 diabetes. The CDR3 runs from the conserved cysteine through the conserved F or W. A D gene is named only where the DNA matches it firmly. Only some rows state a clone size, as once, few, many or a class for expanded clones.

>many|TRBV5-4|TRBJ2-7|-
CASSTAGRFSYEQYF
TGTGCCAGCAGCACCGCTGGCAGGTTTTCCTACGAGCAGTACTTC
>few|TRBV11-2|TRBJ1-2|TRBD1
CASSQDRNYGYTF
TGTGCCAGCAGCCAGGACAGGAACTATGGCTACACCTTC
>-|TRBV7-9|TRBJ1-5|TRBD1
CASSTRTGEGQPQHF
TGTGCCAGCAGCACCCGGACAGGGGAAGGCCAGCCCCAGCATTTT
>many|TRBV28|TRBJ1-1|-
CASSPGRIEAFF
TGTGCCAGCAGTCCCGGACGGATTGAAGCTTTCTTT
>-|TRBV6-5|TRBJ2-5|-
CASSHGETQYF
TGTGCCAGCAGCCACGGGGAGACCCAGTACTTC
>many|TRBV6-6|TRBJ1-2|TRBD1
CASSPGTGNNYGYTF
TGTGCCAGCAGCCCCGGGACAGGGAACAACTATGGCTACACCTTC
>-|TRBV5-1|TRBJ1-2|-
CASSLDGYYGYTF
TGCGCCAGCAGCCTGGACGGGTACTATGGCTACACCTTC
>few|TRBV11-2|TRBJ2-7|-
CASSFPSPDEQYF
TGTGCCAGCAGCTTCCCATCCCCGGACGAGCAGTACTTC
>few|TRBV4-3|TRBJ2-7|-
CASSQDRSPGSEQYF
TGCGCCAGCAGCCAAGATCGTTCGCCCGGGAGCGAGCAGTACTTC
>many|TRBV5-1|TRBJ2-2|TRBD1
CASSQPVGQEYTGELFF
TGCGCCAGCAGCCAGCCGGTAGGACAGGAGTACACCGGGGAGCTGTTTTTT
>-|TRBV7-9|TRBJ2-3|-
CALPGQSTDTQYF
TGTGCCCTCCCCGGACAGAGCACAGATACGCAGTATTTT
>-|TRBV6-6|TRBJ2-5|TRBD1
CASRKTGDGETQYF
TGTGCCAGCAGGAAAACAGGGGACGGCGAGACCCAGTACTTC
>few|TRBV6-1|TRBJ2-5|-
CASSGLLQETQYF
TGTGCCAGCAGTGGGTTGTTACAAGAGACCCAGTACTTC
>few|TRBV6-5|TRBJ2-7|TRBD2
CASSYSTSGTYEQYF
TGTGCCAGCAGTTACTCAACTAGCGGGACCTACGAGCAGTACTTC
>few|TRBV28|TRBJ2-7|TRBD2
CASRGSNSGSGLYEQYF
TGTGCCAGCAGGGGTTCGAATAGCGGGAGTGGTCTCTACGAGCAGTACTTC
>many|TRBV7-9|TRBJ1-4|-
CASSTSVGTRLFF
TGTGCCAGCAGTACCTCGGTGGGGACCAGGCTGTTTTTT
>-|TRBV27|TRBJ2-2|-
CASSLKNIAGELFF
TGTGCCAGCAGTTTAAAGAACATCGCCGGGGAGCTGTTTTTT
>many|TRBV27|TRBJ1-5|-
CASSLVGYNQPQHF
TGTGCCAGCAGTTTAGTGGGGTACAATCAGCCCCAGCATTTT
>few|TRBV28|TRBJ2-7|TRBD2
CASSLYLNLAGGFYEQYF
TGTGCCAGCAGTTTATACCTAAACTTAGCGGGAGGTTTTTACGAGCAGTACTTC
>few|TRBV10-3|TRBJ2-6|-
CAISSGRSSGANVLTF
TGTGCCATCAGCTCTGGACGGAGCTCTGGGGCCAACGTCCTGACTTTC
>many|TRBV28|TRBJ2-4|TRBD2
CASSLVTSGSALIQYF
TGTGCCAGCAGTCTGGTGACTAGCGGGAGCGCTCTCATTCAGTACTTC
>-|TRBV7-6|TRBJ2-1|-
CASSLDSSGSEQFF
TGTGCCAGCAGCTTAGATAGTTCAGGGTCTGAGCAGTTCTTC
>few|TRBV6-1|TRBJ1-1|-
CATSTGGRNTEAFF
TGTGCCACCTCCACTGGCGGCCGGAACACTGAAGCTTTCTTT
>few|TRBV5-4|TRBJ2-5|TRBD1
CASSSPGQGVQETQYF
TGTGCCAGCAGCTCACCGGGACAGGGGGTCCAAGAGACCCAGTACTTC
>few|TRBV7-9|TRBJ2-5|-
CASSLGGGQETQYF
TGTGCCAGCAGCTTAGGCGGAGGCCAAGAGACCCAGTACTTC
>-|TRBV9|TRBJ1-2|-
CASSVNILDGYTF
TGTGCCAGCAGCGTAAATATTTTGGATGGCTACACCTTC
>-|TRBV2|TRBJ2-3|-
CASSERQSPDTQYF
TGTGCCAGCAGTGAACGGCAGTCTCCAGATACGCAGTATTTT
>-|TRBV7-9|TRBJ1-1|-
CASSRSVSTEAFF
TGTGCCAGCAGCCGAAGTGTAAGCACTGAAGCTTTCTTT
>-|TRBV5-5|TRBJ2-7|-
CASSLLSWDEQYF
TGTGCCAGCAGCTTACTGTCCTGGGACGAGCAGTACTTC
>few|TRBV6-5|TRBJ2-1|-
CASSYSMVLHYNEQFF
TGTGCCAGCAGTTACTCGATGGTACTTCATTACAATGAGCAGTTCTTC
>few|TRBV5-1|TRBJ2-2|TRBD2
CASTLVGGSNTGELFF
TGCGCCAGCACCCTGGTAGGCGGGAGTAACACCGGGGAGCTGTTTTTT
>many|TRBV5-4|TRBJ2-5|-
CASSPTVQETQYF
TGTGCCAGCAGCCCGACAGTCCAAGAGACCCAGTACTTC
>-|TRBV6-1|TRBJ1-4|TRBD1
CASSQRQGVGEKLFF
TGTGCCAGCAGTCAGAGACAGGGTGTGGGGGAAAAACTGTTTTTT
>-|TRBV5-1|TRBJ2-3|TRBD2
CASRYLAGPTDTQYF
TGCGCCAGCAGATATCTAGCGGGACCCACAGATACGCAGTATTTT
>few|TRBV19|TRBJ2-5|-
CASSIDYGETQYF
TGTGCCAGTAGTATCGATTACGGGGAGACCCAGTACTTC
>many|TRBV2|TRBJ2-5|TRBD2
CASSLAGGGGETQYF
TGTGCCAGCAGCTTAGCGGGAGGGGGAGGAGAGACCCAGTACTTC
>-|TRBV7-9|TRBJ2-1|-
CASSPGLHYNEQFF
TGTGCCAGCAGCCCAGGACTACACTACAATGAGCAGTTCTTC
>-|TRBV28|TRBJ1-3|-
CASSLFGNTIYF
TGTGCCAGCAGTTTATTTGGAAACACCATATATTTT
>-|TRBV4-2|TRBJ2-3|-
CASSPPNTDTQYF
TGTGCCAGCAGCCCCCCGAACACAGATACGCAGTATTTT
>many|TRBV5-1|TRBJ1-2|TRBD1
CASRTGGERLGGYTF
TGCGCCAGCCGGACAGGGGGCGAGAGACTTGGTGGCTACACCTTC
>few|TRBV27|TRBJ2-5|-
CASSLSWEETQYF
TGTGCCAGCAGTTTATCTTGGGAAGAGACCCAGTACTTC
>many|TRBV28|TRBJ2-7|-
CASRSYEQYF
TGTGCCAGCCGTTCCTACGAGCAGTACTTC
>many|TRBV7-3|TRBJ2-1|TRBD2
CASSLTARYSGSGTEQFF
TGTGCCAGCAGCTTAACGGCACGTTATAGCGGGAGTGGGACTGAGCAGTTCTTC
>-|TRBV27|TRBJ2-5|-
CASRKWGGGQETQYF
TGTGCCAGCCGAAAATGGGGTGGAGGACAAGAGACCCAGTACTTC
>-|TRBV2|TRBJ2-7|TRBD1
CASRSTGGSYEQYF
TGTGCCAGCAGGTCAACAGGGGGGTCCTACGAGCAGTACTTC
>few|TRBV30|TRBJ1-2|TRBD1
CAWSVGQGEYYGYTF
TGTGCCTGGAGTGTAGGGCAGGGGGAATACTATGGCTACACCTTC
>-|TRBV10-3|TRBJ2-5|TRBD2
CAIGERGAANQETQYF
TGTGCCATCGGAGAGCGGGGGGCAGCCAACCAAGAGACCCAGTACTTC